Listed below are T cell receptor beta chains from one sample, sequenced in a study of blood T cell dynamics during melanoma immunotherapy. Using immunoSEQ multiplex PCR, the repertoire was profiled, and TCRdb retains in-frame clones only, with some absent. The data show under 6,500 clones, more than 80% seen once. Sequenced here: blood, sampled from a patient treated with checkpoint blockade. The origin of the receptors is a human donor with melanoma. Some clones in this sample may be carry-over from other donors' samples. Both conserved end residues are part of each CDR3. D genes are given only for firm matches. Clone size is stated in some rows and not others, as once, few, many or a class when expanded.

d_gene | abundance | j_gene | v_gene | CDR3aa | CDR3nt
- | - | TRBJ1-1 | TRBV15 | CATQHHTEAFF | TGTGCCACCCAACATCACACTGAAGCTTTCTTT
TRBD1 | - | TRBJ2-3 | TRBV18 | CASSPTGVPDTQYF | TGTGCCAGCTCACCAACAGGGGTCCCAGATACGCAGTATTTT
TRBD2 | few | TRBJ2-1 | TRBV5-5 | CASSLPSGGLYNEQFF | TGTGCCAGCAGTCTACCTAGCGGGGGGCTCTACAATGAGCAGTTCTTC
- | - | TRBJ2-5 | TRBV7-9 | CASSYGTEYQETQYF | TGTGCCAGCAGCTACGGGACTGAGTACCAAGAGACCCAGTACTTC
- | - | TRBJ2-1 | TRBV19 | CASSRGESYNEQFF | TGTGCCAGTAGTAGGGGGGAATCCTACAATGAGCAGTTCTTC
TRBD2 | - | TRBJ2-3 | TRBV5-1 | CASSPASGRFADTQYF | TGCGCCAGCAGCCCAGCTAGCGGGAGGTTCGCAGATACGCAGTATTTT
- | - | TRBJ2-1 | TRBV6-1 | CASSEIPQGAEQFF | TGTGCCAGCAGTGAAATCCCTCAGGGTGCTGAGCAGTTCTTC
- | - | TRBJ2-7 | TRBV6-1 | CASRRTETYEQYF | TGTGCCAGCAGAAGGACGGAGACCTACGAGCAGTACTTC
TRBD1 | - | TRBJ1-2 | TRBV5-4 | CASSLGTGNYGYTF | TGTGCCAGCAGCTTGGGGACAGGGAACTATGGCTACACCTTC
- | - | TRBJ1-3 | TRBV11-2 | CASSLGMSSGNTIYF | TGTGCCAGCAGCTTAGGGATGAGCTCTGGAAACACCATATATTTT
TRBD2 | once | TRBJ2-5 | TRBV2 | CASSEGLAGVQETQYF | TGTGCCAGCAGTGAAGGTCTAGCGGGGGTTCAAGAGACCCAGTACTTC
TRBD2 | - | TRBJ2-3 | TRBV7-2 | CASSLGPAGGTGTQYF | TGTGCCAGCAGCTTAGGGCCTGCGGGGGGAACGGGTACGCAGTATTTT
TRBD2 | - | TRBJ2-3 | TRBV14 | CASSLGGGADTQYF | TGTGCCAGCAGCCTTGGGGGGGGTGCAGATACGCAGTATTTT
TRBD1 | - | TRBJ2-2 | TRBV4-2 | CASSQETGGVNTGELFF | TGTGCCAGCAGCCAAGAAACAGGGGGCGTGAACACCGGGGAGCTGTTTTTT
- | - | TRBJ1-1 | TRBV20-1 | CSVPSDTEAFF | TGCAGTGTTCCGAGCGACACTGAAGCTTTCTTT
- | - | TRBJ1-2 | TRBV7-8 | CASSLVRVTEGYTF | TGTGCCAGCAGCTTAGTGAGGGTAACCGAGGGCTACACCTTC
- | - | TRBJ1-1 | TRBV5-1 | CASSHGDRTNTEAFF | TGCGCCAGCAGTCATGGCGACAGAACAAACACTGAAGCTTTCTTT
TRBD2 | - | TRBJ2-7 | TRBV15 | CATSEGRLADYEQYF | TGTGCCACGAGCGAGGGAAGACTAGCGGACTACGAGCAGTACTTC
- | - | TRBJ2-5 | TRBV30 | CAWSVQETQYF | TGTGCCTGGAGTGTACAAGAGACCCAGTACTTC
- | - | TRBJ1-5 | TRBV6-5 | CASRRVLRSNQPQHF | TGTGCCAGCCGGAGGGTCCTCAGGAGCAATCAGCCCCAGCATTTT
- | - | TRBJ1-5 | TRBV2 | CASSEKPGIKHF | TGTGCCAGCAGTGAAAAGCCGGGGATCAAGCATTTT
- | - | TRBJ2-1 | TRBV29-1 | CSVEPDSNEQFF | TGCAGCGTTGAGCCGGATAGCAATGAGCAGTTCTTC
- | - | TRBJ1-5 | TRBV6-6 | CASSRNTDQPQHF | TGTGCCAGCAGCCGCAACACGGATCAGCCCCAGCATTTT
- | - | TRBJ1-2 | TRBV30 | CAWSSGRNYGYTF | TGTGCCTGGAGCTCGGGTAGGAACTATGGCTACACCTTC
- | few | TRBJ1-5 | TRBV19 | CASSGGNQPQHF | TGTGCCAGTAGTGGGGGTAATCAGCCCCAGCATTTT
- | - | TRBJ2-3 | TRBV9 | CASSPHGQDTQYF | TGTGCCAGCAGCCCCCATGGCCAAGATACGCAGTATTTT
- | few | TRBJ2-3 | TRBV5-1 | CASGRGDPSTDTQYF | TGCGCCAGCGGCCGCGGGGACCCTAGCACAGATACGCAGTATTTT
TRBD2 | - | TRBJ2-1 | TRBV30 | CAWTGGLEGEQFF | TGTGCCTGGACGGGAGGGCTTGAGGGTGAGCAGTTCTTC
- | - | TRBJ2-5 | TRBV7-2 | CASSWGQETQYF | TGTGCCAGCAGTTGGGGCCAAGAGACCCAGTACTTC
TRBD1 | once | TRBJ2-3 | TRBV19 | CASSIRRTGGTDTQYF | TGTGCCAGTAGTATCCGAAGGACAGGGGGCACAGATACGCAGTATTTT
- | - | TRBJ1-4 | TRBV5-1 | CASSVDSGRDVEKLFF | TGCGCCAGCAGCGTTGACTCGGGACGGGATGTTGAAAAACTGTTTTTT
TRBD1 | - | TRBJ2-7 | TRBV29-1 | CSVLRDRDSYEQYF | TGCAGCGTACTCCGGGACAGGGATTCCTACGAGCAGTACTTC
TRBD2 | once | TRBJ2-2 | TRBV10-1 | CAGTGGGDTGELFF | TGCGCCGGGACCGGGGGGGGAGACACCGGGGAGCTGTTTTTT
TRBD1 | - | TRBJ2-7 | TRBV5-1 | CASSLRQGDYEQYF | TGCGCCAGCAGCTTGAGACAGGGGGACTACGAGCAGTACTTC
TRBD1 | - | TRBJ1-2 | TRBV4-3 | CASSAGTGTYGYTF | TGCGCCAGCAGCGCCGGGACAGGGACATATGGCTACACCTTC
- | - | TRBJ2-4 | TRBV18 | CASSRSGAKNVQYF | TGTGCCAGCTCGCGATCCGGGGCCAAAAACGTTCAGTACTTC
TRBD1 | - | TRBJ1-5 | TRBV7-8 | CASSLSRQGGNQPQHF | TGTGCCAGCAGCTTATCGAGACAGGGCGGCAATCAGCCCCAGCATTTT
- | - | TRBJ1-1 | TRBV29-1 | CSVNEGSNTEAFF | TGCAGCGTTAATGAGGGATCCAACACTGAAGCTTTCTTT
TRBD2 | - | TRBJ2-1 | TRBV11-3 | CASSLGTGGGWEQFF | TGTGCCAGCAGCTTAGGGACCGGGGGGGGTTGGGAGCAGTTCTTC
- | - | TRBJ1-2 | TRBV7-9 | CASSLAGGAAVDTF | TGTGCCAGCAGCTTAGCGGGGGGAGCAGCGGTAGACACCTTC
TRBD1 | - | TRBJ2-6 | TRBV11-2 | CASSTNRGPGANVLTF | TGTGCCAGCAGCACGAACAGGGGGCCTGGGGCCAACGTCCTGACTTTC
- | few | TRBJ1-4 | TRBV19 | CASSSRSMSDRDEKLFF | TGTGCCAGTAGTTCCCGAAGTATGAGTGATAGGGATGAAAAACTGTTTTTT
TRBD1 | - | TRBJ1-1 | TRBV7-2 | CASSIQGSDTEAFF | TGTGCCAGCAGCATACAGGGGTCGGACACTGAAGCTTTCTTT